This T cell receptor beta chain appears in the sequencing data of a study of blood T cell repertoires in COVID-19. Across the whole study: COVID-19 samples from acute and convalescent phases originated in the United States, Italy and Spain. From T cells, B-cell-depleted T cells, or PBMCs came the material, which was cDNA or gDNA.

In the authors' workflow: Reference gene primer amplification gave nucleated cell count estimates. TCRdb keeps only in-frame clones here, not all; method: immunoSEQ multiplex PCR. V and J calls and clone size are those listed in that table; D and trimming were worked out from the DNA. The table shows some 180,000 clones, with 70% to 85% occurring only once. The clonotype originates from a man over 45 who had recovered from COVID-19. Sequencing was performed on peripheral blood.

The CDR3 nucleotides are TGTGCCAGCAGCGCCATAGCGGGAGGGGTGAATGAGCAGTTCTTC. It specifies CASSAIAGGVNEQFF. J is TRBJ2-1 and V is TRBV9; 11 nucleotides match TRBD2. Germline-derived CDR1 and CDR2 are SGDLS and YYNGEE. V trimming: 3 bases; J trimming: 7 bases; junction bases outside the gene matches: 6. CDR3 length: 15 residues.